A selection of T cell receptor beta chains follows, all from one sample in a study of T cell responses to AZD1222 COVID-19 vaccine. Method: immunoSEQ multiplex PCR; TCRdb's copy keeps in-frame clones and lacks some. The table lists roughly 150,000 clones, approximately 92% of them singletons, with approximately 2.2% in the top ten. Sequencing used peripheral blood, obtained on day 0 of AZD1222 vaccination. These receptors originate from an adult in good health. The CDR3 runs from the conserved cysteine through the conserved F or W. Fields, in order: D gene, clone size, J gene, V gene, CDR3 protein, CDR3 DNA. A D gene is named only where the DNA matches it firmly. Clone size is given for some rows only: seen once, a few or many times, or a class if the clone is expanded.

TRBD1 NA TRBJ2-7 TRBV5-5 CASTPIWDRPYEQYF TGTGCCAGCACTCCCATTTGGGACAGACCCTACGAGCAGTACTTC
NA NA TRBJ1-2 TRBV6-5 CASRIEREVRGYTF TGTGCCAGCAGAATCGAGAGGGAGGTACGCGGCTACACCTTC
TRBD1 NA TRBJ2-7 TRBV2 CASSETSTGRDEQYF TGTGCCAGCAGTGAGACCTCGACAGGGCGGGACGAGCAGTACTTC
NA NA TRBJ1-4 TRBV5-3 CARREKGGTNEKLFF TGTGCCAGAAGGGAGAAGGGGGGAACTAATGAAAAACTGTTTTTT
NA NA TRBJ2-6 TRBV4-1 CASSQVPGGANVLTF TGCGCCAGCAGCCAAGTCCCAGGAGGGGCCAACGTCCTGACTTTC
NA NA TRBJ2-2 TRBV5-1 CASSSTGELFF TGCGCCAGCAGCTCCACCGGGGAGCTGTTTTTT
NA NA TRBJ1-5 TRBV30 CAFTSWGQGQPQHF TGTGCCTTTACCTCATGGGGGCAGGGTCAGCCCCAGCATTTT
NA NA TRBJ2-1 TRBV6-1 CASSEETHNEQFF TGTGCCAGCAGTGAAGAAACCCACAATGAGCAGTTCTTC
NA NA TRBJ2-1 TRBV10-3 CAINKQELSYNEQFF TGTGCCATCAATAAACAGGAGCTCTCCTACAATGAGCAGTTCTTC
NA NA TRBJ2-2 TRBV20-1 CSASQGAGELFF TGCAGTGCTAGTCAAGGGGCCGGGGAGCTGTTTTTT
NA once TRBJ1-1 TRBV10-1 CAEHIQNTEAFF TGCGCCGAGCACATCCAGAACACTGAAGCTTTCTTT
TRBD1 NA TRBJ2-2 TRBV7-3 CASSSGQGAGGELFF TGTGCCAGCAGCTCAGGACAGGGGGCTGGCGGGGAGCTGTTTTTT
NA NA TRBJ2-1 TRBV6-6 CASSYLGGSYNEQFF TGTGCCAGCAGTTACCTGGGCGGCTCGTACAATGAGCAGTTCTTC
TRBD1 NA TRBJ1-1 TRBV19 CASSEGQGARLNTEAFF TGTGCCAGTAGCGAGGGACAGGGGGCGCGTTTGAACACTGAAGCTTTCTTT
NA NA TRBJ1-6 TRBV7-9 CASSPTLGGDSPLHF TGTGCCAGCAGCCCAACACTGGGTGGGGATTCACCCCTCCACTTT
TRBD1 NA TRBJ1-1 TRBV5-4 CASSLPGQGSNTEAFF TGTGCCAGCAGCTTGCCGGGACAGGGATCGAACACTGAAGCTTTCTTT
NA once TRBJ1-5 TRBV5-4 CASSLGGGQQGNQPQHF TGTGCCAGCAGCTTGGGAGGGGGGCAACAGGGCAATCAGCCCCAGCATTTT
TRBD2 NA TRBJ2-7 TRBV19 CATQTTGTSGTYEQYF TGTGCCACACAAACAACCGGGACTAGCGGGACCTACGAGCAGTACTTC
TRBD2 NA TRBJ2-1 TRBV18 CASSPREGEQFF TGTGCCAGCTCACCGAGGGAGGGTGAGCAGTTCTTC
NA NA TRBJ2-1 TRBV6-6 CASSLNEQFF TGTGCCAGCAGCCTCAATGAGCAGTTCTTC
TRBD1 NA TRBJ2-2 TRBV7-8 CASSLRTGERTGELFF TGTGCCAGCAGCCTCAGGACAGGCGAGAGGACCGGGGAGCTGTTTTTT
NA NA TRBJ1-1 TRBV7-2 CASSPGRLNTEAFF TGTGCCAGCAGCCCGGGACGGTTGAACACTGAAGCTTTCTTT
NA NA TRBJ2-7 TRBV5-6 CASSSGPFYEQYF TGTGCCAGCAGCTCGGGACCTTTCTACGAGCAGTACTTC
TRBD2 once TRBJ2-1 TRBV6-6 CASSTRWTSGVNEQFF TGTGCCAGCAGTACCAGATGGACTAGCGGGGTAAATGAGCAGTTCTTC
NA NA TRBJ2-1 TRBV10-1 CATMPGRVLVETFYNEQFF TGCGCCACCATGCCGGGCAGGGTCCTAGTGGAAACATTTTACAATGAGCAGTTCTTC
NA NA TRBJ1-2 TRBV19 CASSTTQNYGYTF TGTGCCAGTAGTACGACACAGAACTATGGCTACACCTTC
TRBD2 NA TRBJ2-5 TRBV5-1 CASSLVAGEETQYF TGCGCCAGCAGCTTGGTTGCGGGGGAAGAGACCCAGTACTTC
NA few TRBJ1-6 TRBV25-1 CASSDTTYNSPLHF TGTGCCAGCAGTGACACCACCTATAATTCACCCCTCCACTTT
NA NA TRBJ1-2 TRBV30 CAWTAPNYGYTF TGTGCCTGGACAGCACCTAACTATGGCTACACCTTC
TRBD2 NA TRBJ2-1 TRBV7-9 CASSLSAGGSVGEQFF TGTGCCAGCAGCTTATCGGCGGGAGGGTCTGTGGGTGAGCAGTTCTTC
NA few TRBJ2-2 TRBV19 CASTGGWTGELFF TGTGCCAGTACGGGGGGCTGGACCGGGGAGCTGTTTTTT
NA NA TRBJ1-2 TRBV5-1 CASSLDAGTLGGGYTF TGCGCCAGCAGCTTGGATGCAGGAACCCTGGGGGGTGGCTACACCTTC
NA NA TRBJ2-7 TRBV6-8 CASSRTGTSPGGEQYF TGTGCCAGCAGCCGGACAGGGACTAGCCCGGGAGGCGAGCAGTACTTC
TRBD1 NA TRBJ1-5 TRBV4-1 CASSRDRVPQPQHF TGCGCCAGCAGCAGGGACAGGGTGCCTCAGCCCCAGCATTTT
NA NA TRBJ2-2 TRBV30 CAWTGQLSGELFF TGTGCCTGGACTGGACAGTTGAGTGGGGAGCTGTTTTTT
TRBD1 NA TRBJ2-3 TRBV9 CASSALRDRYTDTQYF TGTGCCAGCAGCGCTCTCCGGGACAGATACACAGATACGCAGTATTTT
NA NA TRBJ2-3 TRBV5-5 CASSSTRGGTDTQYF TGTGCCAGCAGCTCGACCAGGGGGGGCACAGATACGCAGTATTTT
NA NA TRBJ2-3 TRBV6-5 CASSYSNPGFGTQYF TGTGCCAGCAGTTACTCGAACCCAGGGTTTGGTACGCAGTATTTT
NA NA TRBJ1-1 TRBV5-1 CASSPGGNTEAFF TGCGCCAGCAGCCCGGGCGGGAACACTGAAGCTTTCTTT
NA NA TRBJ1-5 TRBV19 CASSIPDGRNQPQHF TGTGCCAGTAGTATCCCCGACGGACGCAATCAGCCCCAGCATTTT